Listed below are T cell receptor beta chains from one sample, sequenced in a study of blood T cell repertoires in COVID-19. Sequencing used immunoSEQ multiplex PCR; TCRdb keeps in-frame clones, though not all of them. The sample carries 190,000 or so clones, 85% to 90% recorded once. The sample taken for sequencing was peripheral blood. The origin of the receptors is a woman aged 18-29 years who had recovered from COVID-19. Each CDR3 is given with its conserved first and last residue. A D gene is named only where the DNA matches it firmly. Size tells how often a clone was seen (once, few, many) or the class of an expanded clone, and some rows leave it out.

d_gene	v_gene	len	j_gene	abundance	CDR3nt	CDR3aa
TRBD2	TRBV7-3	18	TRBJ2-6	-	TGTGCCAGCAGCCCGGGACTAGAATTGACGTCTGGGGCCAACGTCCTGACTTTC	CASSPGLELTSGANVLTF
-	TRBV27	13	TRBJ2-1	-	TGTGCCAGCAGCTCCACTGTGTACAATGAGCAGTTCTTC	CASSSTVYNEQFF
TRBD1	TRBV2	14	TRBJ2-2	-	TGTGCCAGCAAACGACAGGGGAACACCGGGGAGCTGTTTTTT	CASKRQGNTGELFF
TRBD1	TRBV19	16	TRBJ2-3	once	TGTGCCAGTAGTCCCCGGGACAGGGGGCGCGGTGATACGCAGTATTTT	CASSPRDRGRGDTQYF
-	TRBV6-1	13	TRBJ2-7	-	TGTGCCAGCAGTGAAGACAGAACCTACGAGCAGTACTTC	CASSEDRTYEQYF
TRBD2	TRBV13	14	TRBJ2-1	-	TGTGCCAGCAGCTTAGCGGGGGGCTACAATGAGCAGTTCTTC	CASSLAGGYNEQFF
TRBD1	TRBV5-1	14	TRBJ1-1	-	TGCGCCAGCAGCTGGGGGACAGGGAACACTGAAGCTTTCTTT	CASSWGTGNTEAFF
TRBD1	TRBV5-1	16	TRBJ1-3	-	TGCGCCAGCAGCTACTCCGGGACAGGGACTGGAAACACCATATATTTT	CASSYSGTGTGNTIYF
-	TRBV6-6	12	TRBJ1-2	once	TGTGCCAGCAGGCCAGGCGGGGTAGGCTACACCTTC	CASRPGGVGYTF
-	TRBV6-6	13	TRBJ2-5	-	TGTGCCAGCAGTTACGGTGAAGCAGAGACCCAGTACTTC	CASSYGEAETQYF
-	TRBV6-4	15	TRBJ2-1	-	TGTGCCAGCAGTGAATACTGGGGGGATAACAATGAGCAGTTCTTC	CASSEYWGDNNEQFF
-	TRBV6-2/TRBV6-3	16	TRBJ2-1	-	TGTGCCAGCAGTTACGATAGCGCTACACTCTACAATGAGCAGTTCTTC	CASSYDSATLYNEQFF
TRBD1	TRBV15	15	TRBJ2-7	-	TGTGCCACCAGCAGAGTGGGGACAGGGGGCTACGAGCAGTACTTC	CATSRVGTGGYEQYF
TRBD2	TRBV5-1	16	TRBJ2-1	-	TGCGCCAGCAGCTTGTTAGCGGGAGGGTCCTACAATGAGCAGTTCTTC	CASSLLAGGSYNEQFF
TRBD1	TRBV5-1	15	TRBJ1-2	few	TGCGCCAGCAGCAAAAGTCCGGGACAGGGGTCCGGCTACACCTTC	CASSKSPGQGSGYTF
-	TRBV19	14	TRBJ2-2	-	TGTGCCAGTCGCATGGGGCCGGGCACCGGGGAGCTGTTTTTT	CASRMGPGTGELFF
-	TRBV24-1	14	TRBJ2-2	-	TGTGCCACCAGTGATTTATCCGACACCGGGGAGCTGTTTTTT	CATSDLSDTGELFF